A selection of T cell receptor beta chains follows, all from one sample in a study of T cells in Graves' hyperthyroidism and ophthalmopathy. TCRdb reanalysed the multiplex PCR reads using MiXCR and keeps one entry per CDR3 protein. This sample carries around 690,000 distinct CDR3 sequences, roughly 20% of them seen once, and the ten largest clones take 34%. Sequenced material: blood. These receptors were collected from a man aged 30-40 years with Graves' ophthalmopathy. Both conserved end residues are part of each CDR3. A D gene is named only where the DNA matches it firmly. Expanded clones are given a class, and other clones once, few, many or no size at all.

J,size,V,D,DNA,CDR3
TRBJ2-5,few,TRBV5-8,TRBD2,TGTGCCAGCAGCGGAGGGACTAGCGGGAGAGGAGAGACCCAGTACTTC,CASSGGTSGRGETQYF
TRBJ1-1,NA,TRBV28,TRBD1,TGTGCCAGCAGACTGGACAGGGGGCGGATGGGGCCTGAAGCTTTCTTT,CASRLDRGRMGPEAFF
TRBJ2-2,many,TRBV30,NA,TGTGCCTGGAGTCCCCCCGACGGGCAGAACACCGGGGAGCTGTTTTTT,CAWSPPDGQNTGELFF
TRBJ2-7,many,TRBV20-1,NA,TGCAGTGCTAGTTCCCGGGACACCTACTACGAGCAGTACTTC,CSASSRDTYYEQYF
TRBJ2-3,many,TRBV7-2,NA,TGTGCCAGCAGCTCTCAGGCGCGGAGCACAGATACGCAGTATTTT,CASSSQARSTDTQYF
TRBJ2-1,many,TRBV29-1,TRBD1,TGCAGCGTTGAAGGAGGGGTCGGGACAGGGTACAATGAGCAGTTCTTC,CSVEGGVGTGYNEQFF
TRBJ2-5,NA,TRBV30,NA,TGTGCCTGGAGTGAGGGGAGTCAGACCCAGTACTTC,CAWSEGSQTQYF
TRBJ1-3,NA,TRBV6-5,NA,TGTGCCAGCAGCTACCTAGCCGCCAGCTCTGGAAACACCATATATTTT,CASSYLAASSGNTIYF
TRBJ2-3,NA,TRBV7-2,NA,TGTGCCAGCAGCGGAGGACTTCTACCCACATTAAGCTATACGCAGTATTTT,CASSGGLLPTLSYTQYF
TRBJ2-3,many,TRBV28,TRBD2,TGTGCCAGCAGTTTACCTCCCGGGACTAGCGGGGGGAGCACAGATACGCAGTATTTT,CASSLPPGTSGGSTDTQYF
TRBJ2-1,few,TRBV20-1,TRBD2,TGCAGTGCGACCGGGACTAGCGGGTTCAATGAGCAGTTCTTC,CSATGTSGFNEQFF
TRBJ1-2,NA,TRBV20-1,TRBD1,TGCAGTGCTTTGGGACAGGGCCTTCCCCTCTATGGCTACACCTTC,CSALGQGLPLYGYTF
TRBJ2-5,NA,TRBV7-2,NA,TGTGCCAGCAACTACGCGGGGATTCGAGAGACCCAGTACTTC,CASNYAGIRETQYF
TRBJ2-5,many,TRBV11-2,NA,TGTGCCAGCAGCTTAGGGAGGAAGACCCAGTACTTC,CASSLGRKTQYF
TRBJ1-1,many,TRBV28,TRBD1,TGTGCCAGCAGTCCCAGGGGGCCCGGGAGGACTGAAGCTTTCTTT,CASSPRGPGRTEAFF
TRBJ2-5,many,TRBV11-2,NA,TGTGCCAGCAGAAAAGGAGGTTTGCAAGAGACCCAGTACTTC,CASRKGGLQETQYF
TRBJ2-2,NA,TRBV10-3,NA,TGTGCCATCAGTGTGTTTGGGACAGGGGGCAGAGGACTAGCGGGATCCGCTAACACCGGGGAGCTGTTTTTT,CAISVFGTGGRGLAGSANTGELFF
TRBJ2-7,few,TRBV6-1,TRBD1,TGTGCCAGCATTTCGGGACAGGGAGGCTCCTACGAGCAGTACTTC,CASISGQGGSYEQYF
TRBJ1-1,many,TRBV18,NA,TGTGCCAGCTCAGATCAAGGGAACACTGAAGCTTTCTTT,CASSDQGNTEAFF
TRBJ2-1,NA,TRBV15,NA,TGTGCCACCAGCAGAGTGAGTAATGAGCAGTTCTTC,CATSRVSNEQFF
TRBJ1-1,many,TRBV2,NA,TGTGCCAGCAAGACAGCACTGAACACTGAAGCTTTCTTT,CASKTALNTEAFF
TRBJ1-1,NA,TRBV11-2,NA,TGTGCCAGCAGCTTGAAGGCCACTGAAGCTTTCTTT,CASSLKATEAFF
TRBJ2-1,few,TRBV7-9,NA,TGTGCCAGCAGGGGGGCTCTAGCCAATGAGCAGTTCTTC,CASRGALANEQFF
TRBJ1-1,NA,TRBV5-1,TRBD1,TGCGCCAGCACCCGAGAGTCTGGCAGGGGGTTCACTGAAGCTTTCTTT,CASTRESGRGFTEAFF
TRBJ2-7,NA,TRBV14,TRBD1,TGTGCCAGCAGCCTGGGGACAGATTTTTTCGAGCAGTACTTC,CASSLGTDFFEQYF
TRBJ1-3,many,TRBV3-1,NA,TGTGCCAGCAGCCAAGGTTCTTGGGGGGCTGGAAACACCATATATTTT,CASSQGSWGAGNTIYF
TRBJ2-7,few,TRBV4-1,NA,TGCGCCAGCAGCCAAGATGGAGGCCGGGACTACGAGCAGTACTTC,CASSQDGGRDYEQYF
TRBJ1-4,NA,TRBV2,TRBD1,TGTGCCAGCAGTTATCGGACAGGGAGGAATGAAAAACTGTTTTTT,CASSYRTGRNEKLFF
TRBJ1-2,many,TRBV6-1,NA,TGTGCCAGCAAGGGGCTAAGGAACTATGGCTACACCTTC,CASKGLRNYGYTF
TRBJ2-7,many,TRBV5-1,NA,TGCGCCAGCAAGGAGGGCTCTAGCGAGATCTACGAGCAGTACTTC,CASKEGSSEIYEQYF
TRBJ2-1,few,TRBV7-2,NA,TGTGCCAGCAGCTCCGCTCGGCTTCGCTCCTACAATGAGCAGTTCTTC,CASSSARLRSYNEQFF
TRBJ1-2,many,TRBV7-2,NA,TGTGCCAGCAGCCCCGGGCACGGGGACTATGGCTACACCTTC,CASSPGHGDYGYTF
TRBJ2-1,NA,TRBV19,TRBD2,TGTGCCAGTAGTATAGTCGCTAGCGGGGCCTCCTACAATGAGCAGTTCTTC,CASSIVASGASYNEQFF
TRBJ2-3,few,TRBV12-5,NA,TGTGCTAGTGGCACCAGCGGGTCTAGCACAGATACGCAGTATTTT,CASGTSGSSTDTQYF
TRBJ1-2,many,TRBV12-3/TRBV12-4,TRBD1,TGTGCCAGCCGCACAGGGGCTGGCTACACCTTC,CASRTGAGYTF
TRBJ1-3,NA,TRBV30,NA,TGTGTCTGGAGTGTACTCGTCACATTTTACTCTGGAAACACCATATATTTT,CVWSVLVTFYSGNTIYF
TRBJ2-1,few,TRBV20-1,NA,TGCAGTGCTCGACAATGGCAGGGTCGTAATGAGCAGTTCTTC,CSARQWQGRNEQFF
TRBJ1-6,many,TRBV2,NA,TGTGCCAGCACCGAGGGGGAGGGGACGGAACATTCACCCCTCCACTTT,CASTEGEGTEHSPLHF
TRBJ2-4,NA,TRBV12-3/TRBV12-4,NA,TGTGCCAGCAGTGTGGGTTCGGGAAACATTCAGTACTTC,CASSVGSGNIQYF
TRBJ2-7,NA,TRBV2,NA,TGTGCCAGCAGGGCCGGGACGACTTCCTACGAGCAGTACTTC,CASRAGTTSYEQYF
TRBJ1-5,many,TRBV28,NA,TGTGCCAGCACTTCCTCAGGACAGTCATGGCATCAGCCCCAGCATTTT,CASTSSGQSWHQPQHF
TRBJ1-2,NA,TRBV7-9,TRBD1,TGTGCCAGCAGCTTGGCGGGACAGAGAATTAACTATGGCTACACCTTC,CASSLAGQRINYGYTF
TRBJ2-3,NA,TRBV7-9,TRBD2,TGTGCCAGCAGCTCCCCACTAGCGGGAGATGAGCCCTCGGATACGCAGTATTTT,CASSSPLAGDEPSDTQYF
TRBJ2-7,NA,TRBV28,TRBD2,TGTGCCAGCAGATATAGCGGGAGCGCCTACGAGCAGTACTTC,CASRYSGSAYEQYF
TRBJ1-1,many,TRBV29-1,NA,TGCAGCGTCCACCTTGGACCGTCGAACACTGAAGCTTTCTTT,CSVHLGPSNTEAFF
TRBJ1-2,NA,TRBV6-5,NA,TGTGCCAGCAGTTCTCTGGGGGCGGCTAACTATGGCTACACCTTC,CASSSLGAANYGYTF
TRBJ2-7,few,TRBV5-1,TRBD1,TGCGCCAGCAGTCACAGGGGGGAACTTTACGAGCAGTACTTC,CASSHRGELYEQYF
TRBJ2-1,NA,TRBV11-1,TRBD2,TGTGCCAGCAGCTTAAGGACAGGTCTTGGAGCGGGAGGAAACTCCAATGAGCAGTTCTTC,CASSLRTGLGAGGNSNEQFF
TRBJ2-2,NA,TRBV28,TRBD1,TGTGCCAGCAGTTCACAGGGGTTAACCGGGGAGCTGTTTTTT,CASSSQGLTGELFF
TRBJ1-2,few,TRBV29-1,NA,TGCAGCGTTGATCGAGGTCGGTCCTATGGCTACACCTTC,CSVDRGRSYGYTF
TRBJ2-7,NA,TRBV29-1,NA,TGCAGCGTTTTACAGACCACCTCCTACGAGCAGTACTTC,CSVLQTTSYEQYF
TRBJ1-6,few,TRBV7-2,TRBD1,TGTGCCAGCAGCCCGCGGACAGGGGGCTTAAATTCACCCCTCCACTTT,CASSPRTGGLNSPLHF
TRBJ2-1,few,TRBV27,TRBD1,TGTGCCAGCACCCTGACAGGGCAAGCCAATGAGCAGTTCTTC,CASTLTGQANEQFF
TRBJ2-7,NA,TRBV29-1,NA,TGCAGCGCAGAAGACCCCGACAGTCCCTACGAGCAGTACTTC,CSAEDPDSPYEQYF
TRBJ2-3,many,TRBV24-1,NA,TGTGCCACCGGCGAGAGGGACACAGATACGCAGTATTTT,CATGERDTDTQYF
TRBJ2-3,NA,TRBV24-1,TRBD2,TGTGCCACCAGTTTGACGGGAGGGTCAGATACGCAGTATTTT,CATSLTGGSDTQYF
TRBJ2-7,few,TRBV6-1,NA,TGTGCCAGCAGAATGACAGGAAGAACCTACGAGCAGTACTTC,CASRMTGRTYEQYF
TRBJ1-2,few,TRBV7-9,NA,TGTGCCAGCAGCTTAGTAGCAACAGGGAAAAACGGCTACACCTTC,CASSLVATGKNGYTF
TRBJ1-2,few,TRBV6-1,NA,TGTGCCAGCAGTGAAGCTTGGGAGGGGTCTTATGGCTACACCTTC,CASSEAWEGSYGYTF